This TCR beta chain was sequenced in a study of T-cell reconstitution after alpha-beta-depleted transplantation in children listed by TCRdb under 2016. For context, the study as a whole: Using TCR repertoire profiling, the study quantitatively followed how T-cell immune reconstitution unfolded in children after TCRalphabeta/CD19-depleted allogeneic hematopoietic cell transplantation. The investigation overall reported the following: In some patients, the high TCRbeta diversity seen at day 60 was put down to recipient T cells and intrathymic progenitors that had survived conditioning. Over subsequent months, a decline in hyperexpanded clone frequencies was noted, and after one year, T-cell counts and TCRbeta diversity were mostly ascribed to newly produced T cells. About two months after transplant, the apparently early recovery of alphabetaT-cell counts reportedly depended on just several hundred clones that had expanded rapidly and came from non-depleted graft cells.

This clonotype occurred many times. Its binding antigen is unknown. The input lacks base qualities; no much larger clone sits a single base away. The library came from PCR. The reads were generated on an Illumina HiSeq 2500. TCR libraries were prepared with molecular barcoding, using unique molecular identifiers to normalize TCRbeta repertoire quantification. In-frame beta chains were kept once TCRdb had trimmed the public reads at Q25 with fastp and called clones with MiXCR. Under each unique CDR3 protein, matching rows form one entry showing the most common genes and DNA. The sample table holds 300,000 to 350,000 distinct CDR3 sequences, of which about 16% were seen once. The ten biggest clones cover around two fifths of the sample. According to the study, the label for this sample's treatment or condition signals: allogeneic hematopoietic cell transplantation with graft depleted of TCRalphabeta T cells and CD19 B cells. Transplant recipients were children who received TCRalphabeta/CD19-depleted allogeneic hematopoietic cell grafts.

CDR1 and CDR2 are drawn from the germline V gene: SGHDT, YYEEEE. Cut back by 0 bases and 3 bases, the V and J ends lie 13 bases apart. From cysteine to phenylalanine, the CDR3 is 15 amino acids long. Only the CDR3 part of the read is kept: 45 bases, read in frame from the first base. Specimen: PBMCs, mostly from graft donor cells, collected 360 days after TCRalphabeta/CD19-depleted stem cell transplant. The sequence joins TRBV5-6 to TRBJ2-7; the D gene is possibly TRBD2, with 6 bases matching. The receptor comes from a male patient aged 2-10 years who had a stem cell transplant for acute lymphoblastic leukemia, so the T cells may come from the graft donor. The DNA sequence is as follows: TGTGCCAGCAGCTTGGGCGGGATCACCGACTACGAGCAGTACTTC. This sequence encodes CASSLGGITDYEQYF.